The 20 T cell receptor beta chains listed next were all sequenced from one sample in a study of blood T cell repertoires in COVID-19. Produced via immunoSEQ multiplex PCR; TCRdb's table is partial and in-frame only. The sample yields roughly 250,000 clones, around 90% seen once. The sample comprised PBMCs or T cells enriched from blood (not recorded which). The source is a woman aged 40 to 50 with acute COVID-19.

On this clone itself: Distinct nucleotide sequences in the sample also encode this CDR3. This CDR3 reads CSVETGAYGYTF. The CDR3 nucleotides are TGCAGCGTTGAGACAGGGGCCTATGGCTACACCTTC. The genes are TRBV29-1 and TRBJ1-2, with 8 bases identical to TRBD1. CDR1 is SQVTM and CDR2 is ANQGSEA in the germline V gene. The CDR3 has 12 residues. V was clipped by 3 bases and J by 4 bases; unmatched bases: 1. Drawing the rest from reference TRBV29-1 and TRBJ1-2, the complete variable domain is SAVISQKPSRDICQRGTSLTIQCQVDSQVTMMFWYRQQPGQSLTLIATANQGSEATYESGFVIDKFPISRPNLTFSTLTVSNMSPEDSSIYLCSVETGAYGYTFGSGTRLTVV.

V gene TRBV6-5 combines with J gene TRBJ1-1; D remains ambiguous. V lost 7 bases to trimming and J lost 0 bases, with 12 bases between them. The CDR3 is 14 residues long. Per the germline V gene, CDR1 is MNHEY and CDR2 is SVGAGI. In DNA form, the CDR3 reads TGTGCCAGCAACCAGGCCTCCATGAACACTGAAGCTTTCTTT. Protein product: CASNQASMNTEAFF.

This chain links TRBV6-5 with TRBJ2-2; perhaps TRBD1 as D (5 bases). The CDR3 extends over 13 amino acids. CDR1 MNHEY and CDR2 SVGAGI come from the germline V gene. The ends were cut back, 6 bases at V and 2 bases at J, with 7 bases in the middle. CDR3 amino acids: CASRGLNTGELFF. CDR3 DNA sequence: TGTGCCAGCAGGGGGCTTAACACCGGGGAGCTGTTTTTT.

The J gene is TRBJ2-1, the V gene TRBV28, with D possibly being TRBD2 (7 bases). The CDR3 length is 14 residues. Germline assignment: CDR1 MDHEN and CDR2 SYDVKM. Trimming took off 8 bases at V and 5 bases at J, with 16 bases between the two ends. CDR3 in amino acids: CASHLGGGDNEQFF. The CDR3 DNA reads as TGTGCCAGCCACTTAGGGGGGGGCGACAATGAGCAGTTCTTC.

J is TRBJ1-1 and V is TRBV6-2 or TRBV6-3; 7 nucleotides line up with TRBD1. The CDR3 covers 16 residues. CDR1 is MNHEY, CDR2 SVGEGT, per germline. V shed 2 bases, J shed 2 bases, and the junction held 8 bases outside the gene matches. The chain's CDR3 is CASSYADRSVNTEAFF. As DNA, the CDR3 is TGTGCCAGCAGTTACGCGGACAGGAGCGTTAACACTGAAGCTTTCTTT.

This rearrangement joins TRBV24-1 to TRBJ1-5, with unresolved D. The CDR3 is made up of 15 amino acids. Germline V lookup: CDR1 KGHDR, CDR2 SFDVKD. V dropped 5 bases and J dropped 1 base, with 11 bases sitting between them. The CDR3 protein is CATSGGLGSNQPQHF. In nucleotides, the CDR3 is TGTGCCACCAGTGGTGGTCTTGGCAGCAATCAGCCCCAGCATTTT.

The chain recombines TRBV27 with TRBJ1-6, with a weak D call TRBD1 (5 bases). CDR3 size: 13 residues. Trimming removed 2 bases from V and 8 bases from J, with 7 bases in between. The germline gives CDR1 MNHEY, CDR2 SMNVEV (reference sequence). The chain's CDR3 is CASSLGAYSPLHF. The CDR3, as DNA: TGTGCCAGCAGTTTAGGGGCCTATTCACCCCTCCACTTT.

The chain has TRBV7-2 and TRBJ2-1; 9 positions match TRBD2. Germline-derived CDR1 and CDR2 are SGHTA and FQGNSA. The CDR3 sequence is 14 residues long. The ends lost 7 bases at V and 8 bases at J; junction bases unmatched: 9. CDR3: CASTLGTSIDEQFF. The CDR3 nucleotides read TGTGCCAGCACCCTTGGGACTAGCATCGATGAGCAGTTCTTC.

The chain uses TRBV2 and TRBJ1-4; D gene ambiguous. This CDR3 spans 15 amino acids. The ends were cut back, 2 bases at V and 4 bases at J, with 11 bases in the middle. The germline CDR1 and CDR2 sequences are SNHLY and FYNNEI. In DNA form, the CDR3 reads TGTGCCAGCAGTGAACGGGGTCAGCATAATGAAAAACTGTTTTTT. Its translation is CASSERGQHNEKLFF.

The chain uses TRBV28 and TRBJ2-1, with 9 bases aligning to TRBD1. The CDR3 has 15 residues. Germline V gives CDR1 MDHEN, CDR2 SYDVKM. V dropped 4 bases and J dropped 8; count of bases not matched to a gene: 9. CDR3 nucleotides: TGTGCCAGCAGTTCCCCCGGGACAGGGATGGATGAGCAGTTCTTC. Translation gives CASSSPGTGMDEQFF.

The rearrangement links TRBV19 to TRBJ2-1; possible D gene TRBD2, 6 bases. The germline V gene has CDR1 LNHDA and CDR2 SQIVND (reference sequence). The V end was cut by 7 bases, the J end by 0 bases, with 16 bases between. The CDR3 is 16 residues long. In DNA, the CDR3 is TGTGCCAGTACCCCGCCCGGGAGTAGCTCCTACAATGAGCAGTTCTTC. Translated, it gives CASTPPGSSSYNEQFF.

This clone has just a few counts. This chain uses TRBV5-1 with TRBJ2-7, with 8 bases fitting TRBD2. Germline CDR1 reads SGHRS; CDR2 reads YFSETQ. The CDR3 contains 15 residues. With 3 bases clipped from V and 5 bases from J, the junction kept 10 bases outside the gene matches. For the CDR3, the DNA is TGCGCCAGCAGCTGGCGGCGGGGGGAATGGGACGAGCAGTACTTC. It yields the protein CASSWRRGEWDEQYF.

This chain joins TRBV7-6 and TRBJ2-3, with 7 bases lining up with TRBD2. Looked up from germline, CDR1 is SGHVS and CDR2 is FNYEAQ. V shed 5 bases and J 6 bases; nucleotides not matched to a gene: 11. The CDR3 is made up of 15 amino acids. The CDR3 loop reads CASSPNPDGGDTQYF. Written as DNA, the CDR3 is TGTGCCAGCAGCCCCAACCCGGACGGGGGGGATACGCAGTATTTT.

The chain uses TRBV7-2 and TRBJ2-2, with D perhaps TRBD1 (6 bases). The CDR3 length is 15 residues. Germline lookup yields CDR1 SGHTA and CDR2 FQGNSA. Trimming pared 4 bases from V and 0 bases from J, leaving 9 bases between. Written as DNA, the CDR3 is TGTGCCAGCAGCTCGTCAGGGGCGAACACCGGGGAGCTGTTTTTT. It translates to CASSSSGANTGELFF. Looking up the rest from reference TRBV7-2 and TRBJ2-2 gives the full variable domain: GAGVSQSPSNKVTEKGKDVELRCDPISGHTALYWYRQSLGQGLEFLIYFQGNSAPDKSGLPSDRFSAERTGGSVSTLTIQRTQQEDSAVYLCASSSSGANTGELFFGEGSRLTVL.

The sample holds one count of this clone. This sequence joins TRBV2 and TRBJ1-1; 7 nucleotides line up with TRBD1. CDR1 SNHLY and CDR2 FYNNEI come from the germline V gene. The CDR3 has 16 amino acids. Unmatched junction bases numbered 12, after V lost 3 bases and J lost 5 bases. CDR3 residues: CASSDPARTGGTEAFF. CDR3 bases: TGTGCCAGCAGTGATCCGGCCCGGACAGGCGGGACTGAAGCTTTCTTT.

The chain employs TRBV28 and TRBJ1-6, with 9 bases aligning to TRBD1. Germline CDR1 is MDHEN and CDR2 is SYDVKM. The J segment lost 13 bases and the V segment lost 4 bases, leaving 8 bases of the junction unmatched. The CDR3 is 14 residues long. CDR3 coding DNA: TGTGCCAGCAGTTCCGGGACAGGGCTCGTCCCCCTCCACTTT. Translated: CASSSGTGLVPLHF.

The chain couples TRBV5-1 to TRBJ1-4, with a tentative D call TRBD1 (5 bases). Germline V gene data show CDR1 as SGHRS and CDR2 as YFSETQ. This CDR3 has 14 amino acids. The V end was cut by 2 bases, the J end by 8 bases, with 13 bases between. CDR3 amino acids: CASSLGQGLEKLFF. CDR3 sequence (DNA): TGCGCCAGCAGCTTAGGGCAGGGTTTGGAAAAACTGTTTTTT.

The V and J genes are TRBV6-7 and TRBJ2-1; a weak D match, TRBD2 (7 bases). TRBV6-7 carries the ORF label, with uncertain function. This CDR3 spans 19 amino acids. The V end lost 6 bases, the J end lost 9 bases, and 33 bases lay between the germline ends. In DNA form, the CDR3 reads TGTGCCAGCAGCAGGAGTGAGCGGGGACACCTAGTCCCTCAAGGTGAGCAGTTCTTC. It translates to CASSRSERGHLVPQGEQFF.

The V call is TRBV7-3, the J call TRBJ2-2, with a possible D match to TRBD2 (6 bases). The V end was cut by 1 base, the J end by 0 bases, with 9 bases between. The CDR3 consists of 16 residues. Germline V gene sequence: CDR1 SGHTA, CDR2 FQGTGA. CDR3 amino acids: CASSLNGGANTGELFF. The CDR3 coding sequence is TGTGCCAGCAGCTTAAACGGGGGAGCGAACACCGGGGAGCTGTTTTTT.

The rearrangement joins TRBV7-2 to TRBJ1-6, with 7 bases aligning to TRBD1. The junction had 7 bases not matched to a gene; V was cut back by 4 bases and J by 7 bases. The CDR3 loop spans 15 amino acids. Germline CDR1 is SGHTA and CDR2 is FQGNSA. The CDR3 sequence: CASSSRQGGNSPLHF. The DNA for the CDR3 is TGTGCCAGCAGCTCGCGACAGGGTGGGAATTCACCCCTCCACTTT.